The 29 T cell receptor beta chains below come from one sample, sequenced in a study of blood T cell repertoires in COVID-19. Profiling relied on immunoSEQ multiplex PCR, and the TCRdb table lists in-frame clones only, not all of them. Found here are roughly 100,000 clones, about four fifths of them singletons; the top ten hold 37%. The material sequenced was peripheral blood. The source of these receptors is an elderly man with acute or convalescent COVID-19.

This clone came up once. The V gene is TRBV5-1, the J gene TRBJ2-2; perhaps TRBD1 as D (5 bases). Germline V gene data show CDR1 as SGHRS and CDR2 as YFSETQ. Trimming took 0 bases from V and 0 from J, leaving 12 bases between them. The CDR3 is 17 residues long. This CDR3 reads CASSLDRTGPNTGELFF. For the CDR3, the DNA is TGCGCCAGCAGCTTGGATCGAACAGGCCCGAACACCGGGGAGCTGTTTTTT.

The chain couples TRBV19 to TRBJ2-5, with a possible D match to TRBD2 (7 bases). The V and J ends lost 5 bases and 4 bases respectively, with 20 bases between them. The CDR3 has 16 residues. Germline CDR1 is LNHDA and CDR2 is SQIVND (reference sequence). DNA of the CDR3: TGTGCCAGTAGTTCTCTTGAGGGGAGGGGGGGAGAGACCCAGTACTTC. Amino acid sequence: CASSSLEGRGGETQYF.

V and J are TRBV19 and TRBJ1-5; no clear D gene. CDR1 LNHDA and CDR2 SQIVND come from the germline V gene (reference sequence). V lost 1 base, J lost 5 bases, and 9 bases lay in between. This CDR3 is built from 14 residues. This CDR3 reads CASSIANTYQPQHF. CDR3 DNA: TGTGCCAGTAGTATAGCGAACACGTATCAGCCCCAGCATTTT.

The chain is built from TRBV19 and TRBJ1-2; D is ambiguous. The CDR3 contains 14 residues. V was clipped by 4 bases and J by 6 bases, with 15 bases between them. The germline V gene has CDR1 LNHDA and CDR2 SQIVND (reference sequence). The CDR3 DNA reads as TGTGCCAGTAGTACGTCGCCGGGGATCGATGGCTACACCTTC. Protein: CASSTSPGIDGYTF.

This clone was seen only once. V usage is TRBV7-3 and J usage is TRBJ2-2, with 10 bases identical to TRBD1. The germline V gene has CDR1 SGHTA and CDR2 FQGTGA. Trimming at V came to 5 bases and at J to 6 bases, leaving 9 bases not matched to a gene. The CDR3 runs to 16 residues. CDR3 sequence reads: CASSISAGTGAGELFF. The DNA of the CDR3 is TGTGCCAGCAGCATATCTGCCGGGACAGGGGCCGGGGAGCTGTTTTTT.

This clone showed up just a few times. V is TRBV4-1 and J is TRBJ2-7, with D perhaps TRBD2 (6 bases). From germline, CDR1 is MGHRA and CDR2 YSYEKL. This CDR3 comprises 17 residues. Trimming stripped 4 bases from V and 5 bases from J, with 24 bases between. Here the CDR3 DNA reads TGCGCCAGCAGCCCCCTTGTCCGGACGGGGGTAATGGACGAGCAGTACTTC. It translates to CASSPLVRTGVMDEQYF.

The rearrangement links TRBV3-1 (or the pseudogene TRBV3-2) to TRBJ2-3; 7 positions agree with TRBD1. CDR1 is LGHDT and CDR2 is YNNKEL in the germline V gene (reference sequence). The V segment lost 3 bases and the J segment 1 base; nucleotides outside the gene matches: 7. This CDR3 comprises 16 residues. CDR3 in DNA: TGTGCCAGCAGCCAGCTCCGGGACAGAGGCACAGATACGCAGTATTTT. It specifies CASSQLRDRGTDTQYF.

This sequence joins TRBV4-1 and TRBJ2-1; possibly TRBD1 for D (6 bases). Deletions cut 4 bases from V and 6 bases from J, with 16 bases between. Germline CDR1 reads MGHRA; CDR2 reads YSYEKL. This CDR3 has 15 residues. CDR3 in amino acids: CASSRTGQGSNEQFF. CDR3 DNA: TGCGCCAGCAGCCGGACTGGGCAGGGGTCCAATGAGCAGTTCTTC.

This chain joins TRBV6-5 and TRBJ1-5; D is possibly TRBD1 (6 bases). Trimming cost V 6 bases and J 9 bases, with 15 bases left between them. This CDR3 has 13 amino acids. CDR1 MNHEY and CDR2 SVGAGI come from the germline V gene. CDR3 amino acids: CASRIQGESPQHF. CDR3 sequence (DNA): TGTGCCAGCAGGATACAGGGAGAATCGCCCCAGCATTTT.

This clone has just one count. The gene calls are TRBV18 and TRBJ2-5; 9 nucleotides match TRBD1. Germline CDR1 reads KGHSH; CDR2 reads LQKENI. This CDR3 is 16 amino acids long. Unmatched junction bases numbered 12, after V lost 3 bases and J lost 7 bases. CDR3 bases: TGTGCCAGCTCACCTGGGACAGGGTCTTCCTCGGGGACCCAGTACTTC. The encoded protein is CASSPGTGSSSGTQYF.

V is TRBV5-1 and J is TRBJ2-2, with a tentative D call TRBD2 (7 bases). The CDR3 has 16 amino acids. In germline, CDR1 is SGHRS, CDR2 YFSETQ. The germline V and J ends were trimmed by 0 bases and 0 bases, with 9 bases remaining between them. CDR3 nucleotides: TGCGCCAGCAGCTTGGGGCGGGGGCCGAACACCGGGGAGCTGTTTTTT. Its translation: CASSLGRGPNTGELFF.

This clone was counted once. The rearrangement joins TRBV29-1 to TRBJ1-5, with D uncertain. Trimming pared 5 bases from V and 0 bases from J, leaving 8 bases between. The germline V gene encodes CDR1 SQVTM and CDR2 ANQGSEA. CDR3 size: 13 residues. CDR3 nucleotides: TGCAGCGTTCGGCAGGATAGCAATCAGCCCCAGCATTTT. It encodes CSVRQDSNQPQHF.

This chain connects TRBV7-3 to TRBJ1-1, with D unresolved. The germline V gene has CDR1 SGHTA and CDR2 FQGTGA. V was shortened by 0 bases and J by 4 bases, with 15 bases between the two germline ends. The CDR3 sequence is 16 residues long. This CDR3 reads CASSLTSRSVATEAFF. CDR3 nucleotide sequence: TGTGCCAGCAGCTTAACCTCACGAAGTGTGGCCACTGAAGCTTTCTTT.

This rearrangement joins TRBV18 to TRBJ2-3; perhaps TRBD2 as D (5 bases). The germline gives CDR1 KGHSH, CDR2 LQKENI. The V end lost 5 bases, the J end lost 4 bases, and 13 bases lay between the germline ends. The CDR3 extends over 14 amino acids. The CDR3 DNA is TGTGCCAGCTCAGATCAAGGGAGATCAGATACGCAGTATTTT. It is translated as CASSDQGRSDTQYF.

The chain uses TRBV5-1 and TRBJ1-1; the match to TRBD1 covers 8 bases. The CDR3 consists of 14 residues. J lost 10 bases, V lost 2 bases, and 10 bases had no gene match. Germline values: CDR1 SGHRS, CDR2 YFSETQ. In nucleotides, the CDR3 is TGCGCCAGCAGCTTTCAGGGGGCCGGTTCAATAGCTTTCTTT. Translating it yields CASSFQGAGSIAFF.

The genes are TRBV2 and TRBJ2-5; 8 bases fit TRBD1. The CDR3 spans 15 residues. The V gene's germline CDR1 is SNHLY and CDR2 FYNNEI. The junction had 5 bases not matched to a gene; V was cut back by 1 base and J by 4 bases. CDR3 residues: CASSEVQGAGETQYF. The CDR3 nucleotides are TGTGCCAGCAGTGAAGTGCAGGGGGCGGGAGAGACCCAGTACTTC.

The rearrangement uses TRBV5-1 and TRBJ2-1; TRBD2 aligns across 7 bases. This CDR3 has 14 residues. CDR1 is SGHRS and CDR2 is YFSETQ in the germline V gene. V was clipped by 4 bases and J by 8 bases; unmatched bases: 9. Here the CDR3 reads CASSLSGMGDEQFF. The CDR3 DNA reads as TGCGCCAGCAGCCTGAGCGGGATGGGTGATGAGCAGTTCTTC.

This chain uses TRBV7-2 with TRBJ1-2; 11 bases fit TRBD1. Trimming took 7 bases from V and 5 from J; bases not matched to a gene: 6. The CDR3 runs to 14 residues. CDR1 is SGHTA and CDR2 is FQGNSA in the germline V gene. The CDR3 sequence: CASTPGDRGYGYTF. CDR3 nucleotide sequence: TGTGCCAGCACCCCCGGGGACAGGGGGTATGGCTACACCTTC. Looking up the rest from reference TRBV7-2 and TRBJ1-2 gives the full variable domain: GAGVSQSPSNKVTEKGKDVELRCDPISGHTALYWYRQSLGQGLEFLIYFQGNSAPDKSGLPSDRFSAERTGGSVSTLTIQRTQQEDSAVYLCASTPGDRGYGYTFGSGTRLTVV.

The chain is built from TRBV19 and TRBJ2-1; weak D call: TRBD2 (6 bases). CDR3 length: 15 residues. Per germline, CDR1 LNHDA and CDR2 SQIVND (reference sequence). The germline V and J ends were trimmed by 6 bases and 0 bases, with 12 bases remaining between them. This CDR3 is CASRRLESSYNEQFF. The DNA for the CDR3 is TGTGCCAGTAGAAGACTAGAAAGCTCCTACAATGAGCAGTTCTTC.

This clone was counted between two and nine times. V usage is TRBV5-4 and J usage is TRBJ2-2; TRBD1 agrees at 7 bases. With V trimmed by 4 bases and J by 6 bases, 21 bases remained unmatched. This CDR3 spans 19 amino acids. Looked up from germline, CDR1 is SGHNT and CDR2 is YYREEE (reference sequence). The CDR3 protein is CASSHVNYLGDSRAGELFF. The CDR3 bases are TGTGCCAGCAGCCACGTTAATTATTTGGGGGACAGTAGGGCCGGGGAGCTGTTTTTT.

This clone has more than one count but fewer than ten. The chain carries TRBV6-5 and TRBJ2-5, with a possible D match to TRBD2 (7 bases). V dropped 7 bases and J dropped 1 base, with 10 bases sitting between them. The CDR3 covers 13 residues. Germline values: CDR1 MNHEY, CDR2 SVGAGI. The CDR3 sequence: CASNRGAQETQYF. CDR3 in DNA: TGTGCCAGCAACCGGGGGGCCCAAGAGACCCAGTACTTC.

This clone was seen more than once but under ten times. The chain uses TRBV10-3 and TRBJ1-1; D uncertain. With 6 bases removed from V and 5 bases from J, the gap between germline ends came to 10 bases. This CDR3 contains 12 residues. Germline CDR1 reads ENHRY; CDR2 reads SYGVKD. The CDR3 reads CAIRNVETEAFF. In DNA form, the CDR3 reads TGTGCCATCAGAAATGTGGAGACTGAAGCTTTCTTT.

The CDR3 DNA follows: TGCGCCAGCAGCTCGGCCCCCGGAGAAAACACTGAAGCTTTCTTT. This sequence encodes CASSSAPGENTEAFF. The rearrangement uses TRBV5-1 and TRBJ1-1, with D uncertain. CDR3 length equals 15 residues. With 3 bases removed from V and 2 bases from J, the gap between germline ends came to 14 bases. CDR1 is SGHRS, CDR2 YFSETQ, per germline. The variable domain in full, completed from reference TRBV5-1 and TRBJ1-1, reads KAGVTQTPRYLIKTRGQQVTLSCSPISGHRSVSWYQQTPGQGLQFLFEYFSETQRNKGNFPGRFSGRQFSNSRSEMNVSTLELGDSALYLCASSSAPGENTEAFFGQGTRLTVV.

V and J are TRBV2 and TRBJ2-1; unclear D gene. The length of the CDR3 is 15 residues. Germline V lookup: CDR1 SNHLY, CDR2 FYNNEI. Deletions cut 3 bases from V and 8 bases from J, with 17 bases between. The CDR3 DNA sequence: TGTGCCAGCAGTGAGAAGCATTCCTTTCTGGATGAGCAGTTCTTC. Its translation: CASSEKHSFLDEQFF.

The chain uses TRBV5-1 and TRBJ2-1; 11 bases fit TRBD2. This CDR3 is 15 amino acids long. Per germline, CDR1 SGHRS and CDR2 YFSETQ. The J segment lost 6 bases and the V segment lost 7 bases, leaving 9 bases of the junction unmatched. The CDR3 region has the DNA TGCGCCAGCGGAAATCTAGCGGGAGGTCGCAATGAGCAGTTCTTC. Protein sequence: CASGNLAGGRNEQFF.

Here the CDR3 DNA reads TGTGCCAGTAGTACGTCTAGCGTCTCCTACAATGAGCAGTTCTTC. This translates into CASSTSSVSYNEQFF. The chain uses TRBV19 and TRBJ2-1; a possible D gene is TRBD2 (6 bases). The CDR3 runs 15 residues. Trimming removed 4 bases from V and 0 bases from J, with 10 bases in between. Germline assignment: CDR1 LNHDA and CDR2 SQIVND (reference sequence).

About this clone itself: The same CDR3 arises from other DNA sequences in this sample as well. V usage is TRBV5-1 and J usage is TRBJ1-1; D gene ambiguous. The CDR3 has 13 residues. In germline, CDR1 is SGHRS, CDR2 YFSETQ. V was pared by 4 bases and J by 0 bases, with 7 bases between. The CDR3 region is CASSPGMNTEAFF. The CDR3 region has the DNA TGCGCCAGCAGCCCAGGAATGAACACTGAAGCTTTCTTT.

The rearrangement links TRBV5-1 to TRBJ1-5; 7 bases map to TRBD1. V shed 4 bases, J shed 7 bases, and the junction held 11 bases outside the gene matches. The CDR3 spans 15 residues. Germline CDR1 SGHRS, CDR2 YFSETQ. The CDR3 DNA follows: TGCGCCAGCAGCCCGTATGGACAGGCAACGCAGCCCCAGCATTTT. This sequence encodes CASSPYGQATQPQHF.

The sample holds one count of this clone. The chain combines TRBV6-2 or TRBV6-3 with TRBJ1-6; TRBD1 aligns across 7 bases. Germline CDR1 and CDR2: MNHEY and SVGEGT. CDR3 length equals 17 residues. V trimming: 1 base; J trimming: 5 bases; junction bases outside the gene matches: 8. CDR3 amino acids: CASSYFFTGQDNSPLHF. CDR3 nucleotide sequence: TGTGCCAGCAGTTACTTCTTCACCGGACAGGATAATTCACCCCTCCACTTT.